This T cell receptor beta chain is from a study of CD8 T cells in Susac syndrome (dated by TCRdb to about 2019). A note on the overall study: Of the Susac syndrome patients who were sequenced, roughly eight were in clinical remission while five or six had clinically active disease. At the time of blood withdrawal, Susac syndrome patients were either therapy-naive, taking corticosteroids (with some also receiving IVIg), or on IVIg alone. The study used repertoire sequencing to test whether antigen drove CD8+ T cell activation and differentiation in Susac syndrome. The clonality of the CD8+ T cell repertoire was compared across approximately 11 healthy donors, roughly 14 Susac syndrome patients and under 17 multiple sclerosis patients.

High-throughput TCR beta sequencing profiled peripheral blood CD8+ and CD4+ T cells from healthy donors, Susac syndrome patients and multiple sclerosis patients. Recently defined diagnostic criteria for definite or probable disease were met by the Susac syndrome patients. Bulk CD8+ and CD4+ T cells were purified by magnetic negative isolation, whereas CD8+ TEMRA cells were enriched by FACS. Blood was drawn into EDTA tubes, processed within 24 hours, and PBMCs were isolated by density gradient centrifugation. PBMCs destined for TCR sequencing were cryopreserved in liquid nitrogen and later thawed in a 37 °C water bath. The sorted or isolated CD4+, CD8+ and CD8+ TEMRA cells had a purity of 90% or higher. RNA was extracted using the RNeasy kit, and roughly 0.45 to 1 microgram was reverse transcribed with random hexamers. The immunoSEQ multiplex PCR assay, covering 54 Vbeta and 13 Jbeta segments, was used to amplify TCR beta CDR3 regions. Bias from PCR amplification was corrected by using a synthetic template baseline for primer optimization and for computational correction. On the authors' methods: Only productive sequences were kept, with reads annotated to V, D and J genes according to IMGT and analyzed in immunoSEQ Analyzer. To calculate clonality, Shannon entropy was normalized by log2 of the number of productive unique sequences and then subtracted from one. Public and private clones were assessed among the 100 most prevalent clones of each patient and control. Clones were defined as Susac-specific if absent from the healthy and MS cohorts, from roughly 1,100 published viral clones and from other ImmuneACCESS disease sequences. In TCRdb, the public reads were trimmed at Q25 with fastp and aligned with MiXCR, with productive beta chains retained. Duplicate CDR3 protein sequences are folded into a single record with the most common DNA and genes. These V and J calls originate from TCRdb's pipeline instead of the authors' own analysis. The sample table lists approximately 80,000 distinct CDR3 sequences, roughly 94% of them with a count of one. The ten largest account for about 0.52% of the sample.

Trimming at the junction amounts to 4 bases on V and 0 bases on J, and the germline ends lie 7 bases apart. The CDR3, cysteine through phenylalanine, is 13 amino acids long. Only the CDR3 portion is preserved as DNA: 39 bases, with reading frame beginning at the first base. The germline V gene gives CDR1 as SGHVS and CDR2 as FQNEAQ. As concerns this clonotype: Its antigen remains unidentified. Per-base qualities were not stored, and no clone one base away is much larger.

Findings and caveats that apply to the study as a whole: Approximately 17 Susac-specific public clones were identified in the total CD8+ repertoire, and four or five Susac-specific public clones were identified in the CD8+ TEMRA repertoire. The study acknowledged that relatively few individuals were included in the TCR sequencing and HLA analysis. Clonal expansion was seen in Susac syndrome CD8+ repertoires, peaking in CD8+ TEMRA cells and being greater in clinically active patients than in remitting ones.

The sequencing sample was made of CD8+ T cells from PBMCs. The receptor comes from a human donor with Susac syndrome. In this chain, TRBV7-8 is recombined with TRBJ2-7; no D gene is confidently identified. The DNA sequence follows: TGTGCCAGCAGCTCGGACGTCTCCTACGAGCAGTACTTC. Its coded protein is CASSSDVSYEQYF.